The present T cell receptor beta chain was sequenced within a study of T cell responses to AZD1222 COVID-19 vaccine. Note on this clone: The same CDR3 arises from other DNA sequences in this sample as well.

The data were produced by immunoSEQ multiplex PCR, yet TCRdb's version contains in-frame clones alone and is incomplete. The sample records about 160,000 clones, roughly nine tenths being singletons. This TCR was recovered from an adult who received the AZD1222 COVID-19 vaccine. Sequencing used peripheral blood, obtained 28 days after the second AZD1222 dose.

The CDR3 DNA sequence: TGTGCCAGCAGCTTAGCCGGGGCCGGGGAGCTGTTTTTT. Amino acids: CASSLAGAGELFF. This rearrangement joins TRBV7-9 to TRBJ2-2; the D gene is possibly TRBD2 (5 bases). There are 13 residues in the CDR3. The V end was cut by 0 bases, the J end by 6 bases, with 5 bases between. Germline lookup yields CDR1 SEHNR and CDR2 FQNEAQ (reference sequence).